This T cell receptor (beta chain) was retrieved from a study of shared clonotypes between healthy human individuals (dated by TCRdb to the early 2020s). In the study overall: The cohort included three men and a couple of women between 18 and 49 years of age. For each donor, three plates each were used for CD4 naive and CD4 memory, two plates were used for CD8 naive, and one plate was used for CD8 memory. To estimate repertoire size and how much clonotype sharing occurs between individuals, the study deeply sequenced the blood TCR repertoires of 5 or 6 healthy adults. To increase sequencing depth and limit assay-specific biases, different laboratories used diverse techniques to prepare libraries and sequence TCR repertoires. Between about 0.85 and 8.9 billion PBMCs per donor were obtained by leukapheresis. Overall study outcomes, separate from this receptor: Sampling was restricted to blood, and TCR repertoires in tissues likely differ from the TCR repertoires found in blood. Pairwise subsampling led to the expectation that sequencing depth would affect the degree of clonotype sharing among donors. Rarefaction of sorted-subset datasets indicated incomplete sequencing despite the large sequencing depth. The genetic and exposure-history diversity represented was limited by the small number of donors. Roughly 5.2% of naive CD4, 3.5% of naive CD8, 2% to 2.5% of memory CD4, and 0.4% of memory CD8 clonotypes were shared across several donors. Clonotypes shared by all four sorted-subset donors showed higher generation probabilities than non-shared clonotypes. Estimated clonotype richness was generally larger for naive than for memory subsets.

The junction carries 24 bases between V and J, which are trimmed by 5 bases and 4 bases respectively. The cysteine opens and the phenylalanine closes a CDR3 of 17 amino acids. The retained sequence is limited to the CDR3, 51 bases, with the frame set at the first base. Sequences SGHAT (CDR1) and FQNNGV (CDR2) are obtained from the germline V gene. Using the deep immunoSEQ assay, TCR CDR3 regions were amplified from genomic DNA by multiplex PCR. Extracted genomic DNA from each cell subset was distributed evenly across all wells of several immunoSEQ 96-well plates, and each plate was treated as a replicate. For sorted subsets, roughly 200 ng of genomic DNA, equivalent to some 30,000 T cell genomes, went into each replicate PCR. The purified libraries were quantified using a Qubit 3.0 fluorometer, sized with a Bioanalyzer 2100, and then quantified again using the KAPA Library Quantification kit. Every immunoSEQ 96-well plate was sequenced on a separate single-read 150-cycle Illumina NextSeq 550 flow cell. Under the source paper's analysis protocol: Because the immunoSEQ output included only junctional sequences and no quality scores, the filtering could not be the same as the filtering used for full-length reads. To assign V/J genes and CDR3, sequences were annotated against IMGT germline references using PyIR, a Python wrapper for IgBLAST v1.9. Reads were removed for weak V/J assignments (E-value above 1e-6), missing CDR3, stop codons, out-of-frame junctions, or ambiguous translated residues. V3J clonotypes were defined as sequences sharing an identical inferred V gene, J gene, and CDR3 amino acid sequence. Percentage overlap between repertoires was computed as shared unique clonotypes divided by the size of the smaller repertoire. RTK rarefaction, the Chao1 estimator, and Recon v2.1 estimates of unobserved clonotypes were used to assess repertoire richness. For all TCRbeta clonotypes obtained by the gDNA method from a few donors, generation probabilities were computed with OLGA. TCRdb limited this immuneACCESS table to in-frame rearrangements with V and J called. A share of clones is missing; checked studies link under half to unresolved V genes, and the rest is unexplained. V, J and clone size are those of that table, while D and trimming were read from the DNA. The sample yields 1,400,000 or so clones; approximately 98.5% were counted once. Roughly 0.36% of the sample rests with the top ten.

A remark on this clone: Its antigen is currently not known. No qualities accompany the bases; no much larger clone lies one base away.

Donors were healthy HIV-negative adults with no recently reported acute infections or vaccinations. Every donor was a Caucasian adult living in Nashville, Tennessee, USA. CD4+ T cells were enriched by magnetic negative selection; naive cells were then positively selected on CD45RA, and the negative fraction formed the memory subset. Blood was obtained by leukapheresis, after which PBMCs were separated by Ficoll-Histopaque density gradient centrifugation and cryopreserved in liquid nitrogen vapor phase. Purity and quantity of every magnetically sorted T cell population were checked by analytical flow cytometry. Genomic DNA was isolated from every sorted fraction and measured by UV absorbance on a Nanodrop 2000c.

The chain was built from TRBV11-2 and TRBJ2-7; the D call is possibly TRBD1 or TRBD2, each sharing 5 bases. What was sequenced was naive CD4+ T cells sorted from blood. The cell subset or site label, as the study defines it: CD45RA+ positively selected. The receptor comes from a man aged 25 to 45 in good health. For the CDR3, the sequence is CASSSQGRTVWGYEQYF. The DNA sequence is given as TGTGCCAGCAGCAGCCAGGGACGTACAGTATGGGGGTACGAGCAGTACTTC.